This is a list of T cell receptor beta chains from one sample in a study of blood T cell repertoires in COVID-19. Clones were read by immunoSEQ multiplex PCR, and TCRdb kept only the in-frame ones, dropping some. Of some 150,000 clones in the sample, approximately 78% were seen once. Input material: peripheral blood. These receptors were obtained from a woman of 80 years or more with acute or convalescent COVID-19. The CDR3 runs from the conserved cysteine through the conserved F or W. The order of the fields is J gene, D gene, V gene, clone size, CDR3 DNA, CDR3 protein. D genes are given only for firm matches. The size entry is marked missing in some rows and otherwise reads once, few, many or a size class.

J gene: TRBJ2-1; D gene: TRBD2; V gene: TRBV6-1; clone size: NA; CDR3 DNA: TGTGCCAGCAGTGTTCATAGCGGGCTCCCCTACAATGAGCAGTTCTTC; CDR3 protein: CASSVHSGLPYNEQFF
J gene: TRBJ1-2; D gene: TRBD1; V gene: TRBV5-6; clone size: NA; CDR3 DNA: TGTGCCAGCAGCCAAGACAGGGGAGCGGGTGGCTACACCTTC; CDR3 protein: CASSQDRGAGGYTF
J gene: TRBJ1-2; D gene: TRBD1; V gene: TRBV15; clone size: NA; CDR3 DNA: TGTGCCACCAGCGGACAGGGTGGAGATCTTGCTAACTATGGCTACACCTTC; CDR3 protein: CATSGQGGDLANYGYTF
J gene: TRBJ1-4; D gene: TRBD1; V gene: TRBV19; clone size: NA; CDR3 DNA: TGTGCCAGTAGTATTCAGGGGGCGTATGAAAAACTGTTTTTT; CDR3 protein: CASSIQGAYEKLFF
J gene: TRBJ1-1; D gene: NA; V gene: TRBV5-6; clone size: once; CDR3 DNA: TGTGCCAGCAGCTTTGATACGCGGGGCACTGAAGCTTTCTTT; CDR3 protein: CASSFDTRGTEAFF
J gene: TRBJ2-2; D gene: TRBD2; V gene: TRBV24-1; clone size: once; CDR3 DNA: TGTGCCACCAGTGACCCGGGACTAGCGAAGAGCGGGGAGCTGTTTTTT; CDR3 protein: CATSDPGLAKSGELFF
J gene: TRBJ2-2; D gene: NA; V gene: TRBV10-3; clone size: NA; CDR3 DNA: TGTGCCATCAGTGAAGACAGGACGAACACCGGGGAGCTGTTTTTT; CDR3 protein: CAISEDRTNTGELFF
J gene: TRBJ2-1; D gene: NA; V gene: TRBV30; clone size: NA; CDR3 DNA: TGTGCCTGGACCCGCCGGGTAGCGTCCTACAATGAGCAGTTCTTC; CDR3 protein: CAWTRRVASYNEQFF
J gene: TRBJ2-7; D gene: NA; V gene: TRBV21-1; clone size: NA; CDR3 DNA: TGTGCCAGCAGCACCACTCAACGGGACCCACAGGGGAACGAGCAGTACTTC; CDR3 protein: CASSTTQRDPQGNEQYF
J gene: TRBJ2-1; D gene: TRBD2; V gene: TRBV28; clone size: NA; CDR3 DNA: TGTGCCAGCAGTTTCCGCGGGAGAGGTGTCTACAATGAGCAGTTCTTC; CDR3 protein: CASSFRGRGVYNEQFF
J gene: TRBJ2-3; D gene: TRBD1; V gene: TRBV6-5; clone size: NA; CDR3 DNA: TGTGCCAGCAGGAAACAGGGGGCGGACGATACGCAGTATTTT; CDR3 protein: CASRKQGADDTQYF
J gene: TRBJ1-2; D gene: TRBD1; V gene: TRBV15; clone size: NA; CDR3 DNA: TGTGCCACCAGCAGACACTTTGGGACAGGGCCGACTTATGGCTACACCTTC; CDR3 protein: CATSRHFGTGPTYGYTF
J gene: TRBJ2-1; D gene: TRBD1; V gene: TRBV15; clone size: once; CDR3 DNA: TGTGCCACCAGCCGACAGGGGAGCAATGAGCAGTTCTTC; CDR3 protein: CATSRQGSNEQFF
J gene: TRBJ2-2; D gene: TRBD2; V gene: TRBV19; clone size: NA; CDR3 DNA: TGTGCCAGTAGTGCAGGACTAGCCCAGACCGGGGAGCTGTTTTTT; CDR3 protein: CASSAGLAQTGELFF
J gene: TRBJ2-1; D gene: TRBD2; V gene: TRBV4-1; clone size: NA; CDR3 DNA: TGCGCCAGCAGCCAAGACACCGGGACTATCAATGAGCAGTTCTTC; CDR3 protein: CASSQDTGTINEQFF
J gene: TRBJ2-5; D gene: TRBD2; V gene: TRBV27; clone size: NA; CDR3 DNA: TGTGCCAGCAGCCGGGGCGGGGGAGCGAAGACCCAGTACTTC; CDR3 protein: CASSRGGGAKTQYF
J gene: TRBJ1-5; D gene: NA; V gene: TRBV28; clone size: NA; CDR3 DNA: TGTGCCAGCAGTTTTGCCGGGGTTGGTCAGCCCCAGCATTTT; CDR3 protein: CASSFAGVGQPQHF
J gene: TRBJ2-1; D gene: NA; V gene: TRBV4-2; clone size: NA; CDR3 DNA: TGTGCCAGCAGCCTATATATAGGCGGACTCAATGAGCAGTTCTTC; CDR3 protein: CASSLYIGGLNEQFF
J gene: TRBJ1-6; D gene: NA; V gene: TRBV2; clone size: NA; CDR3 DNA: TGTGCCAGCAGTGAAGTGACAGAAAATTCACCCCTCCACTTT; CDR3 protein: CASSEVTENSPLHF
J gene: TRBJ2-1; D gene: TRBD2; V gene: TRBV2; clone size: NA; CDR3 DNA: TGTGCCAGCATGACTAGCGGGGGGGCCGCCTACAATGAGCAGTTCTTC; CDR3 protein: CASMTSGGAAYNEQFF
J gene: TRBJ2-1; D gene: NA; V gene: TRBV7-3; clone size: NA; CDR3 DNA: TGTGCCAGCAGCCTCCCCCTGCGGGGGCTTTTAAATGAGCAGTTCTTC; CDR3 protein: CASSLPLRGLLNEQFF
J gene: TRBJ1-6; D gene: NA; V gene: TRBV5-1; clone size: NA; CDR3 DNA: TGCGCCAGCAGCTTCGGCGGGACGGACTATAATTCACCCCTCCACTTT; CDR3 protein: CASSFGGTDYNSPLHF
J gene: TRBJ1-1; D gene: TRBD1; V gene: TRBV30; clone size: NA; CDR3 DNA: TGTGCCTGGAGTGACGGGACAGGGAACACTGAAGCTTTCTTT; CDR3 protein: CAWSDGTGNTEAFF
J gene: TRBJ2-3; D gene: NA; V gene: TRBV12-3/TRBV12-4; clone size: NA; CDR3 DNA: TGTGCCAGCAGAACAGCTAGCACAGATACGCAGTATTTT; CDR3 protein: CASRTASTDTQYF
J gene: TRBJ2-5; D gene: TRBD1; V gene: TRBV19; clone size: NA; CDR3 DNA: TGTGCCAGTAGTATCCCCGGGACAGGGCAAGAGACCCAGTACTTC; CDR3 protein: CASSIPGTGQETQYF
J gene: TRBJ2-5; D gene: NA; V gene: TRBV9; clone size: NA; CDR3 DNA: TGTGCCAGCTCACCGACGGGAGAGACCCAGTACTTC; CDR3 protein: CASSPTGETQYF
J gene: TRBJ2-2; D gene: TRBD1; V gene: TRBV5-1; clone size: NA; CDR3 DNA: TGCGCCAGCAGCTTATTTACAGGGGGTCGCACCGGGGAGCTGTTTTTT; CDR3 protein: CASSLFTGGRTGELFF
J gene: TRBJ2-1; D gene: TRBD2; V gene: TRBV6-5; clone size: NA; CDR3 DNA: TGTGCCAGCAGTCTCAGCGGGGATTCTTACAATGAGCAGTTCTTC; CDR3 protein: CASSLSGDSYNEQFF
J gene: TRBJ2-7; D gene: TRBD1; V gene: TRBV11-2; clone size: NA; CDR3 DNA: TGTGCCAGCACCGCGGACAGGGGCGGCGAGCAGTACTTC; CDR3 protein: CASTADRGGEQYF
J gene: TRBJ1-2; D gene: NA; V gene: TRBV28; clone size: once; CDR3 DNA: TGTGCCAGCAGTTTATGGGGCAACGGCTATGGCTACACCTTC; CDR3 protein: CASSLWGNGYGYTF
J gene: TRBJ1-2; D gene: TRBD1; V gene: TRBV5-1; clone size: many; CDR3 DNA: TGCGCCAGCAGCCCTCGGGACAGAAACTATGGCTACACCTTC; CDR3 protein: CASSPRDRNYGYTF